This T cell receptor beta chain originates from a study of blood T cell repertoires in COVID-19. In the study overall: T cells, B-cell-depleted T cells, or PBMCs provided the cDNA or gDNA that served as material.

The CDR3 extends over 13 amino acids. Looked up from germline, CDR1 is LGHDT and CDR2 is YNNKEL (reference sequence). Note on this clone: Germline and junction disagree at one end, which may indicate a read error.

Original processing methods: For nucleated cells, counts were estimated from reference gene primer amplification. Assay used: immunoSEQ multiplex PCR; TCRdb lists only in-frame clones, some missing. D and trimming come from the DNA, and the V and J calls and clone size come from that table. The sample holds roughly 220,000 clones, around three quarters seen once. The genes are TRBV3-1 (or the pseudogene TRBV3-2) and TRBJ1-1; D may be TRBD1 (6 bases). The sequencing sample was made of peripheral blood. The source is a woman in her 70s with acute or convalescent COVID-19. CDR3 in DNA: TGTGCCAGCAGTCAAGGGGGGGTGATGGAAGCTTTCTTT. It encodes CASSQGGVMEAFF.